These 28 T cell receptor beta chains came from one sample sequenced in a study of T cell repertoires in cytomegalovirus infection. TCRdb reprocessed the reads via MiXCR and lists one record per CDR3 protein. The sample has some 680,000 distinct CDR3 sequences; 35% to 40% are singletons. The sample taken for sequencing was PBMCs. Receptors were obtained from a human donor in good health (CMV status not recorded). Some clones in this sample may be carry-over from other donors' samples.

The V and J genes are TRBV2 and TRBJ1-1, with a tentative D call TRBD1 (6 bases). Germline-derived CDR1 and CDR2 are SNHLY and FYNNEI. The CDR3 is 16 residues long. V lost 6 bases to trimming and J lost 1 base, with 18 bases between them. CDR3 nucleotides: TGTGCCAGCAGGGACCGGGGGGCTGTTCGGAACACTGAAGCTTTCTTT. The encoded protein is CASRDRGAVRNTEAFF. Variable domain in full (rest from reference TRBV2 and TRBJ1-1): EPEVTQTPSHQVTQMGQEVILRCVPISNHLYFYWYRQILGQKVEFLVSFYNNEISEKSEIFDDQFSVERPDGSNFTLKIRSTKLEDSAMYFCASRDRGAVRNTEAFFGQGTRLTVV.

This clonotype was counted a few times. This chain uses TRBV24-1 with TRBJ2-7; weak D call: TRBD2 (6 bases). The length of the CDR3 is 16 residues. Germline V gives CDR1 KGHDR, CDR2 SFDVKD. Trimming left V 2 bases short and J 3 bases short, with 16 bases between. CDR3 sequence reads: CATSDSRQGGGYEQYF. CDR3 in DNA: TGTGCCACCAGTGATTCCCGGCAGGGAGGAGGCTACGAGCAGTACTTC.

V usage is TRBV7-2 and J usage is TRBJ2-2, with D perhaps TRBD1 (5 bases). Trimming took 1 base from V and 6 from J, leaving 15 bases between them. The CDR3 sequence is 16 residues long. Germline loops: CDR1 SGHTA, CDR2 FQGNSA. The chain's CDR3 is CASSLVLGGAAGELFF. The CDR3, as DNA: TGTGCCAGCAGCTTAGTCCTGGGTGGGGCGGCCGGGGAGCTGTTTTTT.

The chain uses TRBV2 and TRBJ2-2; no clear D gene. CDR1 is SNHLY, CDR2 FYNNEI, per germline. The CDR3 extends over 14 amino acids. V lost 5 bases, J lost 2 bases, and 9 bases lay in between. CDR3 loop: CASSSGFNTGELFF. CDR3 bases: TGTGCCAGCAGTTCCGGGTTCAACACCGGGGAGCTGTTTTTT.

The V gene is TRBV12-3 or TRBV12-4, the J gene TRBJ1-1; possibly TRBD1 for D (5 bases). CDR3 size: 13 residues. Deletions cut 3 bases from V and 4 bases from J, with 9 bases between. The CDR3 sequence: CASSFDGGTEAFF. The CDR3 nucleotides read TGTGCCAGCAGTTTCGATGGGGGCACTGAAGCTTTCTTT.

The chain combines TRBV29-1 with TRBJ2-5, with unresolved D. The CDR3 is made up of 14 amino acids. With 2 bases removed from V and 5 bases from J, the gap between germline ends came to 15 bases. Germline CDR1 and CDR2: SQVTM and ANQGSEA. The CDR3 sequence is CSVEQRSAGETQYF. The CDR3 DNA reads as TGCAGCGTTGAACAAAGATCCGCCGGGGAGACCCAGTACTTC. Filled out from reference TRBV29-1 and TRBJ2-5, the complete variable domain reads SAVISQKPSRDICQRGTSLTIQCQVDSQVTMMFWYRQQPGQSLTLIATANQGSEATYESGFVIDKFPISRPNLTFSTLTVSNMSPEDSSIYLCSVEQRSAGETQYFGPGTRLLVL.

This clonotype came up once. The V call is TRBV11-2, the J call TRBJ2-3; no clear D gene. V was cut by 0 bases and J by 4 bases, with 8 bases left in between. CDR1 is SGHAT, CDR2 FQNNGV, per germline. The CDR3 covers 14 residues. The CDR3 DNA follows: TGTGCCAGCAGCTTAGATTATATCCCAGATACGCAGTATTTT. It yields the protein CASSLDYIPDTQYF.

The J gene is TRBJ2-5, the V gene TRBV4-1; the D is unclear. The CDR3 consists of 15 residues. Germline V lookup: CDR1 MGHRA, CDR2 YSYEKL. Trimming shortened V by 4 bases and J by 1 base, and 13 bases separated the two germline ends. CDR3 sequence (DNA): TGCGCCAGCAGCCTAGAGTGGTACTCCCAAGAGACCCAGTACTTC. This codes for CASSLEWYSQETQYF.

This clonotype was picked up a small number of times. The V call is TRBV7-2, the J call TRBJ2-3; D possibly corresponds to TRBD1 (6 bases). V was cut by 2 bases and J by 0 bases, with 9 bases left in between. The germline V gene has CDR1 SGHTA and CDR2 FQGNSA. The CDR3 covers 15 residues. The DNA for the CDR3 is TGTGCCAGCAGCTTAAGGACAGAGAGCACAGATACGCAGTATTTT. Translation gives CASSLRTESTDTQYF.

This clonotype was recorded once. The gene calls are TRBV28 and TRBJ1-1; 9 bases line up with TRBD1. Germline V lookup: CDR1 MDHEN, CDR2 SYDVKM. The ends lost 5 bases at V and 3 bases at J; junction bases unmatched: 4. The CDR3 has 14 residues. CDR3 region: CASSPRDRDTEAFF. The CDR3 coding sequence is TGTGCCAGCAGTCCGCGGGACAGGGACACTGAAGCTTTCTTT.

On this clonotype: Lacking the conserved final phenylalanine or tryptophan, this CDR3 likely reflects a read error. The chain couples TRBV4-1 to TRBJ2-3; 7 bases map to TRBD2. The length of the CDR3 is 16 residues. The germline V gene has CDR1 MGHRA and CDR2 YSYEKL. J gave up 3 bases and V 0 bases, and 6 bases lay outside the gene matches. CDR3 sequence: CASSQDRLAVTDTQYL. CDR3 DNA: TGCGCCAGCAGCCAAGATAGGCTAGCGGTGACAGATACGCAGTATTTG.

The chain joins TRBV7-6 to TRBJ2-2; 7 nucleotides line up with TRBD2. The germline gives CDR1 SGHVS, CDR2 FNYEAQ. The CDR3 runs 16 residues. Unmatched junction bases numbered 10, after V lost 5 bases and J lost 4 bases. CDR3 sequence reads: CASSHPGQRGTGELFF. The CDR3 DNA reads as TGTGCCAGCAGCCATCCAGGGCAGCGGGGCACCGGGGAGCTGTTTTTT.

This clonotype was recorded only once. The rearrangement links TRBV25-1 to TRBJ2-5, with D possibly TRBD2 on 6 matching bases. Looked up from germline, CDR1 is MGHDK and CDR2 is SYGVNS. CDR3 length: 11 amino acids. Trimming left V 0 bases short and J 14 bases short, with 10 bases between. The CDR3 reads CASSEYGGRYF. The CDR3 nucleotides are TGTGCCAGCAGTGAATATGGGGGGAGATACTTC.

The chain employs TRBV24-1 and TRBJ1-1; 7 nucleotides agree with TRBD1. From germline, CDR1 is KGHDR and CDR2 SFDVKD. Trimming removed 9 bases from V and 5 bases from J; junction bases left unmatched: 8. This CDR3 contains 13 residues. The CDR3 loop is CATSGTVRTEAFF. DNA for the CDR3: TGTGCCACCTCCGGGACAGTAAGGACTGAAGCTTTCTTT.

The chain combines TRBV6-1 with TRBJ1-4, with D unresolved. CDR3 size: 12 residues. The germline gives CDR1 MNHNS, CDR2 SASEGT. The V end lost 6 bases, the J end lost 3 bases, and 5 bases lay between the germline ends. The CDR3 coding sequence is TGTGCCAGCAGGGCAGCTAATGAAAAACTGTTTTTT. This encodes CASRAANEKLFF.

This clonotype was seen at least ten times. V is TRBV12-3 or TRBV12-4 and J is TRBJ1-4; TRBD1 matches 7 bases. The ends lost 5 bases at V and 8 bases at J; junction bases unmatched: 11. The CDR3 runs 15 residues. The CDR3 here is CASSAVDREREKLFF. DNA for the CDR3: TGTGCCAGCAGTGCCGTTGACAGGGAACGGGAAAAACTGTTTTTT.

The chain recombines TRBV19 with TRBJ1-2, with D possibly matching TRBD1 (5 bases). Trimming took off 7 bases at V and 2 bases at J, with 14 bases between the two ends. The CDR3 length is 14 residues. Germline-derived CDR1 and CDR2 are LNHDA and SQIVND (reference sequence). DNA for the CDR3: TGTGCCAGTATTATCGGTCGGGACAACTATGGCTACACCTTC. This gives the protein CASIIGRDNYGYTF. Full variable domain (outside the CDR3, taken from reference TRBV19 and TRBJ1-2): DGGITQSPKYLFRKEGQNVTLSCEQNLNHDAMYWYRQDPGQGLRLIYYSQIVNDFQKGDIAEGYSVSREKKESFPLTVTSAQKNPTAFYLCASIIGRDNYGYTFGSGTRLTVV.

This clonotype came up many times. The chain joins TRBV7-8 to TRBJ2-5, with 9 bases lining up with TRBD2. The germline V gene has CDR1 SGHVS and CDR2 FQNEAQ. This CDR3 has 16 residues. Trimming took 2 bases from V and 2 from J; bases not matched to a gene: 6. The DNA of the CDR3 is TGTGCCAGCAGCTTATTTAGCGGGAGAAGGCAAGAGACCCAGTACTTC. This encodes CASSLFSGRRQETQYF.

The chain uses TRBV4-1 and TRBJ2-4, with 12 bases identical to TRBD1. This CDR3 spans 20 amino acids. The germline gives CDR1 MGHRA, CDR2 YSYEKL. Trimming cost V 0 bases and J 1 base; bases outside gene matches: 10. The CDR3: CASSQDPGQGANYAKNIQYF. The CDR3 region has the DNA TGCGCCAGCAGCCAAGACCCGGGACAGGGGGCGAATTATGCCAAAAACATTCAGTACTTC.

The CDR3: CASSERPSGSYEQFF. The CDR3 nucleotides are TGTGCCAGCAGTGAAAGGCCTAGCGGGAGCTATGAGCAGTTCTTC. This chain uses TRBV6-1 with TRBJ2-1, with 10 nucleotides matching TRBD2. CDR3 length: 15 amino acids. CDR1 MNHNS and CDR2 SASEGT come from the germline V gene. After removal of 2 bases from V and 8 bases from J, the junction contained 6 bases not matched to a gene.

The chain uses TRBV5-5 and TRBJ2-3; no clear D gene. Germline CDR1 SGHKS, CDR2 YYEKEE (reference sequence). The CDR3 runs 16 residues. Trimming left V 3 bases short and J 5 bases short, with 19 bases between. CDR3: CASSSSDLIRRDTQYF. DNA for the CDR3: TGTGCCAGCAGCTCCTCAGACCTGATCCGGAGAGATACGCAGTATTTT.

The CDR3 is CAISESVRAIEAFF. CDR3 nucleotides: TGTGCCATCAGTGAGTCGGTCAGGGCTATTGAAGCTTTCTTT. The V call is TRBV10-3, the J call TRBJ1-1, with D tentatively TRBD1 (5 bases). The ends were cut back, 0 bases at V and 7 bases at J, with 12 bases in the middle. The germline V gene encodes CDR1 ENHRY and CDR2 SYGVKD. This CDR3 spans 14 amino acids.

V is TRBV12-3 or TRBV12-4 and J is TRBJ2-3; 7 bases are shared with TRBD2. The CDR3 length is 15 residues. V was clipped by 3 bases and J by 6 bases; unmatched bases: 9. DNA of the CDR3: TGTGCCAGCAGTTTGGCGGGGAGGGGACTGGATACGCAGTATTTT. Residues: CASSLAGRGLDTQYF.

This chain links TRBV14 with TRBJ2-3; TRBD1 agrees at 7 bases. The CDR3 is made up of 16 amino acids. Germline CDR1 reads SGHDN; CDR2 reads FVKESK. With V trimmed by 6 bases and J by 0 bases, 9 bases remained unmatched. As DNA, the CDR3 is TGTGCCAGCAGACTAACACAGGGGTCTAGCACAGATACGCAGTATTTT. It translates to CASRLTQGSSTDTQYF.

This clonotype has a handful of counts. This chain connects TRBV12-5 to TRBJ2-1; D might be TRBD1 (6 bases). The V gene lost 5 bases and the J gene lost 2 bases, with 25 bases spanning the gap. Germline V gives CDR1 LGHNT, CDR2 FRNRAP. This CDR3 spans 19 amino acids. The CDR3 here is CASGHNRVFPPDPYNEQFF. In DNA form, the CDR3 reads TGTGCTAGTGGTCATAACAGGGTTTTTCCCCCCGACCCCTACAATGAGCAGTTCTTC.

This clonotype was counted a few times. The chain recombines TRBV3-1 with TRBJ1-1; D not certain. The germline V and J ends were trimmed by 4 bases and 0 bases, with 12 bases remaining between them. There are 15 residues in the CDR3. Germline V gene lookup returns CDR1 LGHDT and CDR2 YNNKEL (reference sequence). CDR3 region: CASSPTESMNTEAFF. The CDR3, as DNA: TGTGCCAGCAGCCCTACAGAGAGTATGAACACTGAAGCTTTCTTT.

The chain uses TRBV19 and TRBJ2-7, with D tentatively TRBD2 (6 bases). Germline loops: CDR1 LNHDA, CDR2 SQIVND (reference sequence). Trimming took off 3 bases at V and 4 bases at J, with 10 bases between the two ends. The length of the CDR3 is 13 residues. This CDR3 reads CASSMTAGYEQYF. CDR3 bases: TGTGCCAGTAGTATGACGGCGGGATACGAGCAGTACTTC.

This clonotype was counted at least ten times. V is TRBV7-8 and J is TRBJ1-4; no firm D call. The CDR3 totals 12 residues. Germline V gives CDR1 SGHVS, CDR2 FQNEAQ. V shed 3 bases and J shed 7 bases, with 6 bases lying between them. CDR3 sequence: CASSLGSEKLFF. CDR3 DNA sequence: TGTGCCAGCAGCTTGGGGAGTGAAAAACTGTTTTTT.